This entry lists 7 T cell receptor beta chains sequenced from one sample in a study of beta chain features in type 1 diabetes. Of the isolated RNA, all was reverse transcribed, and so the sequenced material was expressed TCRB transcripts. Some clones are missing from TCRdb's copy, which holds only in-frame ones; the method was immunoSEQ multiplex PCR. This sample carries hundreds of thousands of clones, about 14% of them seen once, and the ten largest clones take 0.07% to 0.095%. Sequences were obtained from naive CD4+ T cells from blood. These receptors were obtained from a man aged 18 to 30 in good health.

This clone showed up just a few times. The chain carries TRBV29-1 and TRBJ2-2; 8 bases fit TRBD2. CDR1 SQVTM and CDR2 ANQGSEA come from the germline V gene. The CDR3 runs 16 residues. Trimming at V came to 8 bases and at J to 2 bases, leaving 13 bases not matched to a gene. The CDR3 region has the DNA TGCAGCCCCCCCGAAGAGCGGGGGAAAAACACCGGGGAGCTGTTTTTT. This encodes CSPPEERGKNTGELFF.

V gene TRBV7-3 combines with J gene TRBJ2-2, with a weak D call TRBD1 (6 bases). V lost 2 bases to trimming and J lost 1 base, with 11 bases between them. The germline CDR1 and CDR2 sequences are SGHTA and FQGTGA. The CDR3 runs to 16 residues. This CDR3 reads CASSLRPTGNTGELFF. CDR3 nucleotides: TGTGCCAGCAGCTTACGTCCGACAGGGAACACCGGGGAGCTGTTTTTT.

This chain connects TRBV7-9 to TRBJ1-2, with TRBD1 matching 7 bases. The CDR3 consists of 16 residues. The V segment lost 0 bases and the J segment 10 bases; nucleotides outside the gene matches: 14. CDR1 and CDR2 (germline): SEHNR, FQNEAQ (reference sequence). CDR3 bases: TGTGCCAGCAGCTTAGCGGGGGGACAGAACTATGGGGACTACACCTTC. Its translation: CASSLAGGQNYGDYTF.

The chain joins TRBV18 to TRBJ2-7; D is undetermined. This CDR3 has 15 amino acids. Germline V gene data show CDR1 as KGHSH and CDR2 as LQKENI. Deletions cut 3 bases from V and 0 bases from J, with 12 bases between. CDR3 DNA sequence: TGTGCCAGCTCACCCCGGCCGGACCACTCCTACGAGCAGTACTTC. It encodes CASSPRPDHSYEQYF.

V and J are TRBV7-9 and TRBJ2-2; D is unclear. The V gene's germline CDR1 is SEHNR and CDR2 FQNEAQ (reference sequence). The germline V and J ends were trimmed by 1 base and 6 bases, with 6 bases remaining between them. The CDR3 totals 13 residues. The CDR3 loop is CASSLVGSGELFF. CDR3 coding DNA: TGTGCCAGCAGCTTAGTCGGGTCCGGGGAGCTGTTTTTT.

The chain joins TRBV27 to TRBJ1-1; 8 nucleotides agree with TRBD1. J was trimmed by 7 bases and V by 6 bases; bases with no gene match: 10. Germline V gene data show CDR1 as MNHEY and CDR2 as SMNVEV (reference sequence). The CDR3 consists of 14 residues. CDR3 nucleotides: TGTGCCAGCAGGCCGTTCGGACAGGGCTTTGAAGCTTTCTTT. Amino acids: CASRPFGQGFEAFF.

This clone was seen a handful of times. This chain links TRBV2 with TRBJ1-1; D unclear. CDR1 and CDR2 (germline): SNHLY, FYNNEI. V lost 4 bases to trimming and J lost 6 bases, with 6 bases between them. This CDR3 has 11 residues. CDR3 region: CASSAVSEAFF. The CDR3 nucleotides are TGTGCCAGCAGTGCTGTCTCTGAAGCTTTCTTT.